This TCR beta chain was retrieved from a study of cytomegalovirus exposure and HLA in healthy donors. The CDR3 length is 15 residues. The ends lost 5 bases at V and 4 bases at J; junction bases unmatched: 11. The germline V gene has CDR1 GTSNPN and CDR2 SVGIG (reference sequence). The study ran its PCR with 60 Vbeta and 13 Jbeta primers. Method: immunoSEQ multiplex PCR; TCRdb's copy keeps in-frame clones and lacks some. The sample holds more than 95,000 clones, just under 75% seen once. This TCR came from a man aged 55 to 70 in good health and CMV-seropositive. The sequenced sample was PBMCs. The V call is TRBV30, the J call TRBJ2-4; 7 positions match TRBD1. CDR3 region: CAWEAPGQRKNIQYF. DNA of the CDR3: TGTGCCTGGGAAGCACCGGGACAGAGGAAAAACATTCAGTACTTC.